This T cell receptor (beta chain) comes out of a study of cytomegalovirus exposure and HLA in healthy donors. Points from the study as a whole: According to the study, 150 to 200 TCR beta chains were cytomegalovirus-associated. It was reported that the classifier diagnosed cytomegalovirus status with high specificity and sensitivity in both the original and validation cohorts.

The length of the CDR3 is 16 residues. With V trimmed by 5 bases and J by 1 base, 7 bases remained unmatched. CDR1 SGHTA and CDR2 FQGTGA come from the germline V gene. 13 Jbeta primers and 60 Vbeta primers were used for the PCR. The method was immunoSEQ multiplex PCR; TCRdb's version includes in-frame clones alone and lacks a portion of them. The data contain some 82,000 clones, less than 85% of them seen just once; the ten biggest clones take up 2.4%. Regarding this clone: Its antigen is as yet unknown.

Sequencing used PBMCs. The receptor's source is a woman in her fifties or sixties in good health and CMV-seronegative. The rearrangement links TRBV7-3 to TRBJ2-3; TRBD1 aligns across 9 bases. The CDR3 spells CASSPQGARGTDTQYF. The CDR3 nucleotides read TGTGCCAGCAGCCCACAGGGGGCGAGGGGCACAGATACGCAGTATTTT.